This TCR beta chain appears in the sequencing data of a study of radiotherapy plus CTLA-4 blockade in lung cancer. In the study overall: Of all patients, around 20% responded objectively and about 34% showed disease control. Study-wide points: Together with interferon-beta, which increased in serum after radiation, early dynamic changes in blood T cell clones were reportedly the best predictors of response. Radiotherapy plus ipilimumab was followed by expansion in blood of tumor-derived TCR clones.

Note on this clone: Its antigen is unidentified.

CTLA-4 blockade with ipilimumab, together with focal radiation, was given to patients with chemo-refractory metastatic non-small-cell lung cancer. Clones were read by immunoSEQ multiplex PCR, and TCRdb kept only the in-frame ones, dropping some. Among some 78,000 clones listed, roughly 86% were seen once. The CDR3 covers 14 residues. Germline CDR1 and CDR2: SGHTA and FQGNSA. Trimming cost V 6 bases and J 6 bases; bases outside gene matches: 6. Source: peripheral blood, taken from a patient treated with radiotherapy plus ipilimumab. This rearrangement joins TRBV7-2 to TRBJ2-1; 9 bases map to TRBD2. The source is a human donor with non-small cell lung cancer who had stable disease on radiotherapy plus ipilimumab. As DNA, the CDR3 is TGTGCCAGCAGGATAGCGGGGGCCTTCAATGAGCAGTTCTTC. As protein: CASRIAGAFNEQFF. Variable domain in full (rest from reference TRBV7-2 and TRBJ2-1): GAGVSQSPSNKVTEKGKDVELRCDPISGHTALYWYRQSLGQGLEFLIYFQGNSAPDKSGLPSDRFSAERTGGSVSTLTIQRTQQEDSAVYLCASRIAGAFNEQFFGPGTRLTVL.